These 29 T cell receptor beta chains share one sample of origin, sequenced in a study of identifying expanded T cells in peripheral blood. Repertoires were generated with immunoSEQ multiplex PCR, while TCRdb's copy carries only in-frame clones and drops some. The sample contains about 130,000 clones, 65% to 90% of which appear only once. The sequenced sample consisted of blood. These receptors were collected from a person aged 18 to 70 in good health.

CDR3 loop: CASSTSSYGYTF. The CDR3 nucleotides are TGTGCCAGCAGCACTAGCAGTTATGGCTACACCTTC. The chain has TRBV7-2 and TRBJ1-2; D gene uncertain. With 5 bases removed from V and 5 bases from J, the gap between germline ends came to 9 bases. The CDR3 is 12 amino acids. From germline, CDR1 is SGHTA and CDR2 FQGNSA.

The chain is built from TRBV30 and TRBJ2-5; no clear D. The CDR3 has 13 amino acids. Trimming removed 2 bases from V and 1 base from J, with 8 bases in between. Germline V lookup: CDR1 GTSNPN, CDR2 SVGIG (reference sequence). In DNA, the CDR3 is TGTGCCTGGAGTTCACAGCCCCAAGAGACCCAGTACTTC. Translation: CAWSSQPQETQYF.

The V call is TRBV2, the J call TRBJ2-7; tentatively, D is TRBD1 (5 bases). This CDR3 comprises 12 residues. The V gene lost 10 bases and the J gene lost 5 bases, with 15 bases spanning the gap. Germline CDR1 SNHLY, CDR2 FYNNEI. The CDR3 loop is CATQGRVDEQYF. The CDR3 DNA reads TGTGCCACCCAGGGCAGGGTAGACGAGCAGTACTTC.

CDR3 DNA sequence: TGTGCCAGTAGTGGGACTAGCGGGAAGGGAGAGACCCAGTACTTC. This gives the protein CASSGTSGKGETQYF. The chain couples TRBV19 to TRBJ2-5; 13 bases match TRBD2. Germline lookup yields CDR1 LNHDA and CDR2 SQIVND (reference sequence). V lost 5 bases and J lost 4; bases outside the gene matches: 4. This CDR3 comprises 15 residues.

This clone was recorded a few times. The CDR3 DNA follows: TGTGCCAGCAGTTCCGGGGCGGAAAGGGGGCAGTTCTTC. Translating it yields CASSSGAERGQFF. The chain couples TRBV6-5 to TRBJ2-1; D possibly matches TRBD1 or TRBD2 (5 bases each). Germline loops: CDR1 MNHEY, CDR2 SVGAGI. V lost 4 bases and J 12 bases, leaving 16 bases between the germline ends. This CDR3 region has 13 residues.

The CDR3 DNA is TGTGCCAGCAGCTTAACTGAGCCCTACGAGCAGTACTTC. Its translation: CASSLTEPYEQYF. The chain has TRBV11-2 and TRBJ2-7; no clear D. The length of the CDR3 is 13 residues. Per the germline V gene, CDR1 is SGHAT and CDR2 is FQNNGV. V lost 2 bases, J lost 2 bases, and 7 bases lay in between.

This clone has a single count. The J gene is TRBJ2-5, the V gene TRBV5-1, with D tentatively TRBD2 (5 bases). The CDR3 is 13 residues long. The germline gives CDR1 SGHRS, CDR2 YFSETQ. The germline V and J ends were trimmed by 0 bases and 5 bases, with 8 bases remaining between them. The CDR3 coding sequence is TGCGCCAGCAGCTTGGTGGGAGAGGAGACCCAGTACTTC. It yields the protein CASSLVGEETQYF.

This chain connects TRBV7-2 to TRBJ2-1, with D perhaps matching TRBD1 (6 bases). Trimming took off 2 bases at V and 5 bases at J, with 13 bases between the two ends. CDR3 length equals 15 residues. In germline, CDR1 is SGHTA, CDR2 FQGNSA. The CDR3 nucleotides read TGTGCCAGCAGCTTATGGGGGCGGCCTAACAATGAGCAGTTCTTC. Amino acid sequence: CASSLWGRPNNEQFF.

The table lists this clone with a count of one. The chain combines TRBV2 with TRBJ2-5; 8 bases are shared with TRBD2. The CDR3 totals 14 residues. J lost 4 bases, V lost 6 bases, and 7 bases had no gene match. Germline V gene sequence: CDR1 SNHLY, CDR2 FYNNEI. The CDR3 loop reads CASRGLVFGETQYF. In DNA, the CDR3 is TGTGCCAGCAGGGGACTAGTCTTCGGAGAGACCCAGTACTTC.

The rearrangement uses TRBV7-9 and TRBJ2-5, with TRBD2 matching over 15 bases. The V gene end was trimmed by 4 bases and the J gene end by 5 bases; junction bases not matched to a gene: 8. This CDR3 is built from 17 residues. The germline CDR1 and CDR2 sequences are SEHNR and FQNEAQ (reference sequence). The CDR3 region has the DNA TGTGCCAGCAGCTCCGGACTAGCGGGGGGGCTGAAGGAGACCCAGTACTTC. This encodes CASSSGLAGGLKETQYF. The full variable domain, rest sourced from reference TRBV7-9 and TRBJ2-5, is DTGVSQNPRHKITKRGQNVTFRCDPISEHNRLYWYRQTLGQGPEFLTYFQNEAQLEKSRLLSDRFSAERPKGSFSTLEIQRTEQGDSAMYLCASSSGLAGGLKETQYFGPGTRLLVL.

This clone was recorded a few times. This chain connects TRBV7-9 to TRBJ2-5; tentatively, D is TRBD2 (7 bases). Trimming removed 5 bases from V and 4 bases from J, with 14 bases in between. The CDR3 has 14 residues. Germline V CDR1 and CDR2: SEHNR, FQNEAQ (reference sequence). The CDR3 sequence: CASSPRGGRETQYF. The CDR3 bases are TGTGCCAGCAGCCCAAGGGGGGGCAGAGAGACCCAGTACTTC.

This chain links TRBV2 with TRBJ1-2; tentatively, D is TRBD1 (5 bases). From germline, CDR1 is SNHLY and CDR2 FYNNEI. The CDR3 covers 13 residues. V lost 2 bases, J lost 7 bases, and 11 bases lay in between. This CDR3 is CASSELGASGYTF. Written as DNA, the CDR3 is TGTGCCAGCAGTGAACTAGGGGCCAGTGGCTACACCTTC.

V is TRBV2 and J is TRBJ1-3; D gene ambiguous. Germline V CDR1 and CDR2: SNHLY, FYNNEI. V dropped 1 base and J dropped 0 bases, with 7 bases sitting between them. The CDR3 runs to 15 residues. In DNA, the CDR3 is TGTGCCAGCAGTGAAGAGACACTCTCTGGAAACACCATATATTTT. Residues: CASSEETLSGNTIYF.

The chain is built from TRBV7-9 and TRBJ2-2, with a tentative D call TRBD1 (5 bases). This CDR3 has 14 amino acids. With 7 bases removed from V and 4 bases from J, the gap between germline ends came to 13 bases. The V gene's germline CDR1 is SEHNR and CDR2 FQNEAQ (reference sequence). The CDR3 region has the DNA TGTGCCAGCAAGGGGCAGGGTAGCACCGGGGAGCTGTTTTTT. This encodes CASKGQGSTGELFF.

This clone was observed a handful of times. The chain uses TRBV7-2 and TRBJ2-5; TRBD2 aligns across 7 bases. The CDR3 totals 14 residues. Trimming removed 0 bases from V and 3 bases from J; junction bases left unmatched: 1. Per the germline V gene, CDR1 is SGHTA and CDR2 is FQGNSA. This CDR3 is CASSLAAGEETQYF. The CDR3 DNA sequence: TGTGCCAGCAGCTTAGCGGCGGGGGAAGAGACCCAGTACTTC. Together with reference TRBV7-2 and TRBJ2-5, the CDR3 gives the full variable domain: GAGVSQSPSNKVTEKGKDVELRCDPISGHTALYWYRQSLGQGLEFLIYFQGNSAPDKSGLPSDRFSAERTGGSVSTLTIQRTQQEDSAVYLCASSLAAGEETQYFGPGTRLLVL.

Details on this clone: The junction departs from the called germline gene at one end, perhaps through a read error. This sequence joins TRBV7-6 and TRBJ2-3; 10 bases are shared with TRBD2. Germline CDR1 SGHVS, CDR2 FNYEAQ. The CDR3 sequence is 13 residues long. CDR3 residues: CASSLAGADTQYF. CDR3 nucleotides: TGTGCCAGCAGCCTAGCGGGGGCCGATACGCAGTATTTT.

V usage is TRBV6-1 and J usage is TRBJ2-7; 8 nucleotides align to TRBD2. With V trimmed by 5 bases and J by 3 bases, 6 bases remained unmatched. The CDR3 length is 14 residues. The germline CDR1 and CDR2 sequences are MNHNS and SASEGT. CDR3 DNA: TGTGCCAGCAGTAAGCGGGGGTTAATCTACGAGCAGTACTTC. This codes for CASSKRGLIYEQYF.

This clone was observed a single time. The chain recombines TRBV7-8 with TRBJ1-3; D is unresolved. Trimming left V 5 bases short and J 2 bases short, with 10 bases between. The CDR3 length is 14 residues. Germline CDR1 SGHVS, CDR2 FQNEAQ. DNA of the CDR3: TGTGCCAGCAGCCAAGGCACAACTGGAAACACCATATATTTT. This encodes CASSQGTTGNTIYF.

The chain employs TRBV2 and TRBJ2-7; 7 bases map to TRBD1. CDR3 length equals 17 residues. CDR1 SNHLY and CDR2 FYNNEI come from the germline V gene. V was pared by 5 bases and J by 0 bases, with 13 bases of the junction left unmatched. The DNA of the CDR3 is TGTGCCAGCAGTACCCCCGGGACAGCTTTAAGCTCCTACGAGCAGTACTTC. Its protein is CASSTPGTALSSYEQYF.

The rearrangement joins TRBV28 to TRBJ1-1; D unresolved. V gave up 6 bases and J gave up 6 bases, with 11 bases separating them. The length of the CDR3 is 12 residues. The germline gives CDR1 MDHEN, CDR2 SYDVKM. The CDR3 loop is CASRFSWAEAFF. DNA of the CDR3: TGTGCCAGCAGATTCTCATGGGCTGAAGCTTTCTTT. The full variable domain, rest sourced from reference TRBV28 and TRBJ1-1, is DVKVTQSSRYLVKRTGEKVFLECVQDMDHENMFWYRQDPGLGLRLIYFSYDVKMKEKGDIPEGYSVSREKKERFSLILESASTNQTSMYLCASRFSWAEAFFGQGTRLTVV.

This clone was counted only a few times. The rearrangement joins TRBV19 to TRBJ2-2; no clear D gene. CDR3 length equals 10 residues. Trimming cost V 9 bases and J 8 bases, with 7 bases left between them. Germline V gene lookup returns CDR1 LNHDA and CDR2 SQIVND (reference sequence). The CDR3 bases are TGTGCCAGCGAAGGAGGGGAGCTGTTTTTT. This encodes CASEGGELFF.

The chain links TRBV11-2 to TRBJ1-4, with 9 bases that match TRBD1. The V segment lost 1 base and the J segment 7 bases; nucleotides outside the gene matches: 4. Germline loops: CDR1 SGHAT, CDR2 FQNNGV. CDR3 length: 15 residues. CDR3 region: CASSLGTGVGEKLFF. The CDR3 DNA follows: TGTGCCAGCAGCTTAGGGACAGGGGTTGGTGAAAAACTGTTTTTT. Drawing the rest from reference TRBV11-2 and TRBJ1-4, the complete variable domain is EAGVAQSPRYKIIEKRQSVAFWCNPISGHATLYWYQQILGQGPKLLIQFQNNGVVDDSQLPKDRFSAERLKGVDSTLKIQPAKLEDSAVYLCASSLGTGVGEKLFFGSGTQLSVL.

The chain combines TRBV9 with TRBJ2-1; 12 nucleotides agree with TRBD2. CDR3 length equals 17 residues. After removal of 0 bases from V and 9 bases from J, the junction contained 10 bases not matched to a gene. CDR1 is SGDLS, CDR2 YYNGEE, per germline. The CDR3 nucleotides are TGTGCCAGCAGCGTAGAGTGGCTAGCGGGAGGGTATATTGAGCAGTTCTTC. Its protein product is CASSVEWLAGGYIEQFF.

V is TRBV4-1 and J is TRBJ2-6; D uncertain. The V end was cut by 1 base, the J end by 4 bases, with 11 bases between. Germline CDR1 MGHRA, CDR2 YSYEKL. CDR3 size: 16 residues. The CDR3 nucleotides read TGCGCCAGCAGCCAAGGAACTTTCAGAGGGGCCAACGTCCTGACTTTC. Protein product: CASSQGTFRGANVLTF.

For the CDR3, the DNA is TGTGCCAGCAGCTATAGCGGGAGTGGAAATGAGCAGTTCTTC. Translated: CASSYSGSGNEQFF. The gene calls are TRBV7-9 and TRBJ2-1; TRBD2 aligns across 9 bases. The V gene's germline CDR1 is SEHNR and CDR2 FQNEAQ (reference sequence). The CDR3 covers 14 residues. The ends lost 4 bases at V and 7 bases at J; junction bases unmatched: 5.

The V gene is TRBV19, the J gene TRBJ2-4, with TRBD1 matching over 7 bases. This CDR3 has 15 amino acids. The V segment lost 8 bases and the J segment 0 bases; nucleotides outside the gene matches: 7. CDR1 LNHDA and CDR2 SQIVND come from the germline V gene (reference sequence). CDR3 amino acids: CASQPGQVAKNIQYF. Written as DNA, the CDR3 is TGTGCCAGTCAGCCTGGACAGGTAGCCAAAAACATTCAGTACTTC.

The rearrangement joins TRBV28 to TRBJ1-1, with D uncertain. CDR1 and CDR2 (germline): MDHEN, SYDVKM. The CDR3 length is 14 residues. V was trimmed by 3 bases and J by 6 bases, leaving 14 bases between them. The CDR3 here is CASSFVGAQSEAFF. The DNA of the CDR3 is TGTGCCAGCAGTTTCGTTGGAGCGCAATCTGAAGCTTTCTTT.

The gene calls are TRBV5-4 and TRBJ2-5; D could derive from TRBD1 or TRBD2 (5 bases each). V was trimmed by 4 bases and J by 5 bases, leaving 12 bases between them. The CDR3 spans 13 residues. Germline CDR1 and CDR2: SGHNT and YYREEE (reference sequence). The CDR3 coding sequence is TGTGCCAGCAGCACCCGGGGACGGGAGACCCAGTACTTC. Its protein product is CASSTRGRETQYF.

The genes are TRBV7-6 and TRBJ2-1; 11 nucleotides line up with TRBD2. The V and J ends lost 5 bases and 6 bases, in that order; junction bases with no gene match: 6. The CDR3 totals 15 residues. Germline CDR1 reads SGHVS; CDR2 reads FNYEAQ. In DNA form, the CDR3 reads TGTGCCAGCAGCGCCGGGACTAGCGGCATCAATGAGCAGTTCTTC. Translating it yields CASSAGTSGINEQFF.